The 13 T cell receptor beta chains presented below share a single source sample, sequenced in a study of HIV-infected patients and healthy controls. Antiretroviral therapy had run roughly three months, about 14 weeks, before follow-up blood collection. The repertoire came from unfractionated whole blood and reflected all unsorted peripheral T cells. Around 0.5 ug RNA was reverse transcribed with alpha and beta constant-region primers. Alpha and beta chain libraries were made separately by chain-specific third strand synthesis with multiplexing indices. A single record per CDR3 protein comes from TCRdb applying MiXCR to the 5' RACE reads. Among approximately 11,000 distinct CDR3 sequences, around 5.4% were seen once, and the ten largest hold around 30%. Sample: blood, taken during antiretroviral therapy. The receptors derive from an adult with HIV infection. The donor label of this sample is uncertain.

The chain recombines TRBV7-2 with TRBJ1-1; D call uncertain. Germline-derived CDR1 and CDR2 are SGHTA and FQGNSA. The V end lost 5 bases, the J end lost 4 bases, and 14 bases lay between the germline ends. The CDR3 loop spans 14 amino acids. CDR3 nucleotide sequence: TGTGCCAGCAGCCCGACCCCGGGTAGCACTGAAGCTTTCTTT. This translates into CASSPTPGSTEAFF.

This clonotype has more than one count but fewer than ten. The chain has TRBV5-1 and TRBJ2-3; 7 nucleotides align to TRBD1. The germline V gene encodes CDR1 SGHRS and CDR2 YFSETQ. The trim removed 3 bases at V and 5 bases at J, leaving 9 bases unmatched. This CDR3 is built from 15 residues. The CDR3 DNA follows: TGCGCCAGCAGCTCTCACAGGGGTCAGGGAGATACGCAGTATTTT. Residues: CASSSHRGQGDTQYF.

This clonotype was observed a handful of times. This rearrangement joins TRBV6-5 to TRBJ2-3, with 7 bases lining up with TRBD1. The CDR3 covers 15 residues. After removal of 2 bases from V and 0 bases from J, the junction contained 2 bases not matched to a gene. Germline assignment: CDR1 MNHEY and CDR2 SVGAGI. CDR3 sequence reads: CASSYGTASTDTQYF. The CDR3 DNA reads TGTGCCAGCAGTTACGGGACAGCTAGCACAGATACGCAGTATTTT.

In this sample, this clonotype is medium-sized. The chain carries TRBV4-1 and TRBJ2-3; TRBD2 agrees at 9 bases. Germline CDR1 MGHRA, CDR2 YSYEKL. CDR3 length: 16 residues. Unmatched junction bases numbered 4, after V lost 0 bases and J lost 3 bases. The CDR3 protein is CASSQDAGGPTDTQYF. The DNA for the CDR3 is TGCGCCAGCAGCCAAGACGCGGGAGGGCCAACAGATACGCAGTATTTT.

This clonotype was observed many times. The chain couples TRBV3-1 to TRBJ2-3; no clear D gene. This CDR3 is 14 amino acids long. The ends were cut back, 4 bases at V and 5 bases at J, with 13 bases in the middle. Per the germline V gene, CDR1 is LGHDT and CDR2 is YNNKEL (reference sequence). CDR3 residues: CASSLTHLEDTQYF. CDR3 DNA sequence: TGTGCCAGCAGCCTAACCCATTTAGAAGATACGCAGTATTTT.

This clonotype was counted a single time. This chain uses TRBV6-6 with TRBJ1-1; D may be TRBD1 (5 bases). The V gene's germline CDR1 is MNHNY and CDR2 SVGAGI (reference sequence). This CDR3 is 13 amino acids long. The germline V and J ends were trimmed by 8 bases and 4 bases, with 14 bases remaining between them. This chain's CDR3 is CASRAGLVTEAFF. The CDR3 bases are TGTGCCAGCCGCGCAGGGTTGGTCACTGAAGCTTTCTTT.

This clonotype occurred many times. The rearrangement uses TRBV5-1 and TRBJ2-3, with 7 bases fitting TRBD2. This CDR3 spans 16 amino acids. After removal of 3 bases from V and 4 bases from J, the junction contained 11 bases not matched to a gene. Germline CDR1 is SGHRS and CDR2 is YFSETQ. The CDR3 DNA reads TGCGCCAGCAGCTCATCTGTCGCAGGGAGGGCAGATACGCAGTATTTT. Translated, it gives CASSSSVAGRADTQYF. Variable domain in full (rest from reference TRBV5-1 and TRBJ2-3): KAGVTQTPRYLIKTRGQQVTLSCSPISGHRSVSWYQQTPGQGLQFLFEYFSETQRNKGNFPGRFSGRQFSNSRSEMNVSTLELGDSALYLCASSSSVAGRADTQYFGPGTRLTVL.

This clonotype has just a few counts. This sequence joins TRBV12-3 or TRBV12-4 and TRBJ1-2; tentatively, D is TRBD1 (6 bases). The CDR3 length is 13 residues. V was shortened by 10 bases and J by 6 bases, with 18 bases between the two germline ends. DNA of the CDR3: TGTGCCACCAAATTTACAGGGAGAAATGGCTACACCTTC. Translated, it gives CATKFTGRNGYTF.

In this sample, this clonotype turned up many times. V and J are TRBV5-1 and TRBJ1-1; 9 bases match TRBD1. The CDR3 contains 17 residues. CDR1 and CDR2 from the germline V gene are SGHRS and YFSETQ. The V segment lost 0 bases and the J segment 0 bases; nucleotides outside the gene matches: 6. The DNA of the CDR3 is TGCGCCAGCAGCTTGGTGGGACAGGGTTTCATGAACACTGAAGCTTTCTTT. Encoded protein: CASSLVGQGFMNTEAFF.

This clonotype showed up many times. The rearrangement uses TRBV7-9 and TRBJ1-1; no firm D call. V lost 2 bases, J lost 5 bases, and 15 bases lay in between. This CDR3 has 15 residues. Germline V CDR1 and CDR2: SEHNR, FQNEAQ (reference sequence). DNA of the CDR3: TGTGCCAGCAGCTTACTTTCAGTTCCGGGGACTGAAGCTTTCTTT. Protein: CASSLLSVPGTEAFF.

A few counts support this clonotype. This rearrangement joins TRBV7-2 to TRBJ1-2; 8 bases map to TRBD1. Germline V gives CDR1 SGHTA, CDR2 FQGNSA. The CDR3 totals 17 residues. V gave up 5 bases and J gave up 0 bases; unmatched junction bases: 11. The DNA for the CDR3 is TGTGCCAGCAGCCGTGGACAGGGACCCAGAGCTAACTATGGCTACACCTTC. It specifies CASSRGQGPRANYGYTF.

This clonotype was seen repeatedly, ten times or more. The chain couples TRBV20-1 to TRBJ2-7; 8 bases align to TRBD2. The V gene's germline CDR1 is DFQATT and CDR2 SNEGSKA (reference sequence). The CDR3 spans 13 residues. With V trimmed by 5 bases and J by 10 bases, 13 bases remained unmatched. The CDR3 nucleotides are TGCAGTGCTGGGGGGTCCGGGACTAGGAGTCAGTACTTC. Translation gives CSAGGSGTRSQYF.

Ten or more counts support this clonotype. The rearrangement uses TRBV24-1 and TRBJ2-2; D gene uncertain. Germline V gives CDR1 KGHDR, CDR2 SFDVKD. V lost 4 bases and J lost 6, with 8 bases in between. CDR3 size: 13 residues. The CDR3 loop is CATSDPPPGELFF. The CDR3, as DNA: TGTGCCACCAGTGACCCCCCCCCCGGGGAGCTGTTTTTT.